The 2 T cell receptor beta chains below all came from one sample that was sequenced in a study of T cell responses to AZD1222 COVID-19 vaccine. Sequencing used immunoSEQ multiplex PCR; TCRdb keeps in-frame clones, though not all of them. The sample carries roughly 80,000 clones, approximately 91% recorded once. The starting material was peripheral blood, obtained on day 0 of MenACWY control vaccination. These receptors were taken from an adult in good health.

The J gene is TRBJ2-5, the V gene TRBV5-1; TRBD1 might be the D (6 bases). The CDR3 has 20 residues. Germline CDR1 reads SGHRS; CDR2 reads YFSETQ. V was trimmed by 3 bases and J by 2 bases, leaving 29 bases between them. CDR3 protein: CASSYLPDQGPPTQQETQYF. CDR3 bases: TGCGCCAGCAGCTACCTACCCGATCAGGGGCCCCCGACCCAACAAGAGACCCAGTACTTC. Together with reference TRBV5-1 and TRBJ2-5, the CDR3 gives the full variable domain: KAGVTQTPRYLIKTRGQQVTLSCSPISGHRSVSWYQQTPGQGLQFLFEYFSETQRNKGNFPGRFSGRQFSNSRSEMNVSTLELGDSALYLCASSYLPDQGPPTQQETQYFGPGTRLLVL.

This chain joins TRBV5-6 and TRBJ1-1; no reliable D call. The CDR3 runs 13 residues. The germline CDR1 and CDR2 sequences are SGHDT and YYEEEE. V lost 0 bases to trimming and J lost 1 base, with 4 bases between them. The CDR3, as DNA: TGTGCCAGCAGCTTGGGTAGGAACACTGAAGCTTTCTTT. This gives the protein CASSLGRNTEAFF.